One sample yielded the 8 T cell receptor beta chains listed below, sequenced in a study of CD8+ T cells in alopecia areata. TCR sequencing used cDNA made by reverse transcription of extracted RNA. Sequencing was performed with immunoSEQ multiplex PCR; in TCRdb, only in-frame clones are kept and a portion is missing. The table lists 75,000 to 100,000 clones, less than 50% of them singletons. The sequenced sample was CD4+ T cells sorted from blood. The source is a human donor with alopecia areata.

The CDR3 reads CASSLVFNEQFF. The DNA for the CDR3 is TGCGCCAGCAGCTTGGTTTTCAATGAGCAGTTCTTC. This sequence joins TRBV5-1 and TRBJ2-1; no firm D call. V shed 0 bases and J shed 6 bases, with 4 bases lying between them. This CDR3 is 12 amino acids long. Germline V gives CDR1 SGHRS, CDR2 YFSETQ.

The chain recombines TRBV19 with TRBJ1-2, with 7 positions matching TRBD1. The CDR3 consists of 14 residues. The junction had 12 bases not matched to a gene; V was cut back by 7 bases and J by 7 bases. Per germline, CDR1 LNHDA and CDR2 SQIVND (reference sequence). This CDR3 reads CASTPGTVPRGYTF. DNA of the CDR3: TGTGCCAGTACTCCCGGGACAGTTCCCCGTGGCTACACCTTC.

V is TRBV7-2 and J is TRBJ2-7, with D tentatively TRBD1 (5 bases). In germline, CDR1 is SGHTA, CDR2 FQGNSA. The V end lost 2 bases, the J end lost 4 bases, and 15 bases lay between the germline ends. The CDR3 loop spans 15 amino acids. CDR3 sequence reads: CASSLFPSGLYEQYF. The CDR3 DNA reads as TGTGCCAGCAGCTTATTTCCGTCAGGGCTGTACGAGCAGTACTTC.

This rearrangement joins TRBV5-5 to TRBJ1-1; no reliable D call. V was trimmed by 1 base and J by 0 bases, leaving 10 bases between them. Germline-derived CDR1 and CDR2 are SGHKS and YYEKEE (reference sequence). The CDR3 extends over 15 amino acids. The DNA for the CDR3 is TGTGCCAGCAGCTTGTTGGGCAGTCTGAACACTGAAGCTTTCTTT. Residues: CASSLLGSLNTEAFF.

This clone turned up a few times. For the CDR3, the DNA is TGCGCCAGCAGTGGACAGCAAGAGACCCAGTACTTC. The encoded protein is CASSGQQETQYF. The chain employs TRBV10-2 and TRBJ2-5; D might be TRBD1 (5 bases). Trimming removed 4 bases from V and 2 bases from J, with 5 bases in between. The germline CDR1 and CDR2 sequences are WSHSY and SAAADI. This CDR3 spans 12 amino acids.

The chain joins TRBV6-6 to TRBJ2-7, with D possibly matching TRBD1 (7 bases). CDR1 is MNHNY and CDR2 is SVGAGI in the germline V gene (reference sequence). The V end was cut by 9 bases, the J end by 7 bases, with 25 bases between. This CDR3 is built from 15 residues. CDR3 DNA: TGTGCCAGACCCTGCGGGGACCAGGGGGAGAGAGAGCAGTACTTC. Translating gives CARPCGDQGEREQYF.

This clone was seen more than once but under ten times. This sequence joins TRBV4-1 and TRBJ2-1; D may be TRBD1 (6 bases). Between the trimmed V and J ends, which lost 3 bases and 6 bases, there was a span of 21 bases. The CDR3 is 17 amino acids. CDR1 MGHRA and CDR2 YSYEKL come from the germline V gene. CDR3 nucleotides: TGCGCCAGCAGCCAGGTTAACCTACTAGGGGGAGTCAATGAGCAGTTCTTC. Translating it yields CASSQVNLLGGVNEQFF.

This sequence joins TRBV5-1 and TRBJ2-3, with 8 positions matching TRBD2. This CDR3 has 13 residues. The germline gives CDR1 SGHRS, CDR2 YFSETQ. The J segment lost 6 bases and the V segment lost 4 bases, leaving 4 bases of the junction unmatched. The CDR3 is CASSEGLADTQYF. The DNA for the CDR3 is TGCGCCAGCAGCGAAGGACTAGCTGATACGCAGTATTTT.